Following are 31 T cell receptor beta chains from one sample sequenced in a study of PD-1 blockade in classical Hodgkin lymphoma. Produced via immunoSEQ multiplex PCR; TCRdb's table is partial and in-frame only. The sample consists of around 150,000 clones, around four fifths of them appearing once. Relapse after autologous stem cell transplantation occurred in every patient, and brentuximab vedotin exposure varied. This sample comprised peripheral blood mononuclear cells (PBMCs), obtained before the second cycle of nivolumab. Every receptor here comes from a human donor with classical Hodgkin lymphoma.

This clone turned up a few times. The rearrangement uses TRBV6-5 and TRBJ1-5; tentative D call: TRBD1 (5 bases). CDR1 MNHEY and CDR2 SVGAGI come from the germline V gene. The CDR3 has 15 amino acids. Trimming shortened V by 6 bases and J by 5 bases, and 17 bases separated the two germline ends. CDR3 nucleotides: TGTGCCAGCAGCAGAGCGGGGGGTGCGGATCAGCCCCAGCATTTT. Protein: CASSRAGGADQPQHF.

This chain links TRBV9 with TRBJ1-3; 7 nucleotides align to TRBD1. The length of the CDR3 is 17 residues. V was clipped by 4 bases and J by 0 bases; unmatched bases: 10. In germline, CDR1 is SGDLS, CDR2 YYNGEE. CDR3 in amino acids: CASSTWDSAHSGNTIYF. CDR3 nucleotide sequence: TGTGCCAGCAGCACCTGGGACAGTGCTCACTCTGGAAACACCATATATTTT.

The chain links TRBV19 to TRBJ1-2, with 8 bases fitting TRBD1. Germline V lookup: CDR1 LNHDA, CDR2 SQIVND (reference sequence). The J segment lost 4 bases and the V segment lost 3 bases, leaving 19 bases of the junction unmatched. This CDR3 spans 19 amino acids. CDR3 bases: TGTGCCAGTAGTATCGACTATTCAGGGGGCCCCCTCGCATCCTATGGCTACACCTTC. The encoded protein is CASSIDYSGGPLASYGYTF.

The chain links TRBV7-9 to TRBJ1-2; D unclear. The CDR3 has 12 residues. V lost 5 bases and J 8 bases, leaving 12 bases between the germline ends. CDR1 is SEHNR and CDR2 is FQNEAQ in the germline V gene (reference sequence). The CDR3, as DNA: TGTGCCAGCAGCGAGGCCGGAAGGGGCTACACCTTC. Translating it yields CASSEAGRGYTF.

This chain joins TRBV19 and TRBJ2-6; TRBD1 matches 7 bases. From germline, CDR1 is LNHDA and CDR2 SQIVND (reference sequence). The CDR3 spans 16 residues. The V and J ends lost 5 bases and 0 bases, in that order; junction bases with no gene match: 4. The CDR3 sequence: CASSLQGPSGANVLTF. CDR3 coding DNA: TGTGCCAGTAGTCTACAGGGGCCCTCTGGGGCCAACGTCCTGACTTTC. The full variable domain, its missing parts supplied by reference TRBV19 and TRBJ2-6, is DGGITQSPKYLFRKEGQNVTLSCEQNLNHDAMYWYRQDPGQGLRLIYYSQIVNDFQKGDIAEGYSVSREKKESFPLTVTSAQKNPTAFYLCASSLQGPSGANVLTFGAGSRLTVL.

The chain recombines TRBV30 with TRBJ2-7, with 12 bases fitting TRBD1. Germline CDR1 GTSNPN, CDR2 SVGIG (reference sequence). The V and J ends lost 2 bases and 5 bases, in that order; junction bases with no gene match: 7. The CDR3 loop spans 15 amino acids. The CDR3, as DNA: TGTGCCTGGAGTCTCACCGGGACAGGGGGCCACGAGCAGTACTTC. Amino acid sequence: CAWSLTGTGGHEQYF.

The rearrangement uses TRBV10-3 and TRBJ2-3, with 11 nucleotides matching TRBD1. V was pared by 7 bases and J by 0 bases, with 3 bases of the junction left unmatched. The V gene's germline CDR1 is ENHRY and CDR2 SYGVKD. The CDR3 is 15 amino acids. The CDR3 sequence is CAIKGQGASTDTQYF. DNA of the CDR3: TGTGCCATCAAAGGACAGGGGGCTAGCACAGATACGCAGTATTTT.

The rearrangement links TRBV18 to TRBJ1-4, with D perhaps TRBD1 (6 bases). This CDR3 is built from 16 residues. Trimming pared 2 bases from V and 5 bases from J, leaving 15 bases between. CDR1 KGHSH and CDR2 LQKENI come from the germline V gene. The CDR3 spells CASSPSRQGRNEKLFF. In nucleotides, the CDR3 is TGTGCCAGCTCACCATCGAGGCAGGGGCGCAATGAAAAACTGTTTTTT. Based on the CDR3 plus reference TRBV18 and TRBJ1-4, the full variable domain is NAGVMQNPRHLVRRRGQEARLRCSPMKGHSHVYWYRQLPEEGLKFMVYLQKENIIDESGMPKERFSAEFPKEGPSILRIQQVVRGDSAAYFCASSPSRQGRNEKLFFGSGTQLSVL.

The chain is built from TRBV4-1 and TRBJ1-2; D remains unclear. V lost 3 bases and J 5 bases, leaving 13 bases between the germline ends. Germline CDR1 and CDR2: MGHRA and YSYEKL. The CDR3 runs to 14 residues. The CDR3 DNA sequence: TGCGCCAGCAGCCATGATGGGCCTCTGTATGGCTACACCTTC. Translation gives CASSHDGPLYGYTF.

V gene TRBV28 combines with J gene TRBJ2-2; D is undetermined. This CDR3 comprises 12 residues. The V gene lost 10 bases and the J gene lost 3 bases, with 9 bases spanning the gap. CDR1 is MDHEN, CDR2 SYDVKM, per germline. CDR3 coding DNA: TGTGCCACTCCAAACGACACCGGGGAGCTGTTTTTT. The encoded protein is CATPNDTGELFF.

The CDR3 sequence is CASEGFNYGYTF. As DNA, the CDR3 is TGTGCCAGCGAGGGATTTAACTATGGCTACACCTTC. V and J are TRBV19 and TRBJ1-2, with D unclear. The CDR3 is 12 residues long. V gave up 9 bases and J gave up 1 base, with 9 bases separating them. CDR1 and CDR2 (germline): LNHDA, SQIVND (reference sequence). The full variable domain, in which reference TRBV19 and TRBJ1-2 provide the parts outside the CDR3, is DGGITQSPKYLFRKEGQNVTLSCEQNLNHDAMYWYRQDPGQGLRLIYYSQIVNDFQKGDIAEGYSVSREKKESFPLTVTSAQKNPTAFYLCASEGFNYGYTFGSGTRLTVV.

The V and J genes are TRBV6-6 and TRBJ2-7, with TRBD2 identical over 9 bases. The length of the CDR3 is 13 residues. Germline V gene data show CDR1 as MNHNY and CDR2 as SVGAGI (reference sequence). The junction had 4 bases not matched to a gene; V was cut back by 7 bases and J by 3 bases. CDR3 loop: CASTPSGNYEQYF. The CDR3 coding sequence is TGTGCCAGCACTCCTAGCGGGAACTACGAGCAGTACTTC.

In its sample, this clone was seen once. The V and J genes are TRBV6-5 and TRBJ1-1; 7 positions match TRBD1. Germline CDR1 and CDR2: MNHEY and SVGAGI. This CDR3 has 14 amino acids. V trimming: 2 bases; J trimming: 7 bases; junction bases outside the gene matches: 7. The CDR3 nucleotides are TGTGCCAGCAGTTACGGCGCAGGGGGAGGTGAAGCTTTCTTT. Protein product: CASSYGAGGGEAFF.

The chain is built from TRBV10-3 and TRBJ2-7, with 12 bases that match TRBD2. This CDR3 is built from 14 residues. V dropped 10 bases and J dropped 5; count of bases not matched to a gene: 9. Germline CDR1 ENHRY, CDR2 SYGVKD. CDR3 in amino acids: CATTLAGGPDEQYF. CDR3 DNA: TGTGCCACCACCCTAGCGGGAGGGCCGGACGAGCAGTACTTC.

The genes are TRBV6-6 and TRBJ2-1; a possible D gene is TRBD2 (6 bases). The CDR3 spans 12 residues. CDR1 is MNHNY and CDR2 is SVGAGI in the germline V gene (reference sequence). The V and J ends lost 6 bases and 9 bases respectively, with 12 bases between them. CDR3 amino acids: CASRRLVIEQFF. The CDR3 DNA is TGTGCCAGCAGGCGACTAGTGATTGAGCAGTTCTTC.

CDR3 coding DNA: TGTGCCAGCACGGGGACAGGGGGGATTAACTACGAGCAGTACTTC. Amino acid sequence: CASTGTGGINYEQYF. The rearrangement joins TRBV7-2 to TRBJ2-7, with 11 bases matching TRBD1. The CDR3 spans 15 residues. J lost 3 bases, V lost 7 bases, and 8 bases had no gene match. The germline gives CDR1 SGHTA, CDR2 FQGNSA.

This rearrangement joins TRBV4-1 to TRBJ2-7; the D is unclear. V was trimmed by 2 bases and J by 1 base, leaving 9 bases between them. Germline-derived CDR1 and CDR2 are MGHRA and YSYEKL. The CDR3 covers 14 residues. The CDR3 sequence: CASSQSDNSYEQYF. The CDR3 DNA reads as TGCGCCAGCAGCCAAAGCGACAATTCCTACGAGCAGTACTTC.

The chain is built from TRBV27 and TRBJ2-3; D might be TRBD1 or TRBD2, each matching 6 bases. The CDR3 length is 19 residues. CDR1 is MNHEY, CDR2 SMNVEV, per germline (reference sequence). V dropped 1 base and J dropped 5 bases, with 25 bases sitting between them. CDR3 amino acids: CASSLFSGFLGGLVDTQYF. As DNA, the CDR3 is TGTGCCAGCAGTTTATTTTCAGGGTTTCTCGGGGGCCTAGTAGATACGCAGTATTTT.

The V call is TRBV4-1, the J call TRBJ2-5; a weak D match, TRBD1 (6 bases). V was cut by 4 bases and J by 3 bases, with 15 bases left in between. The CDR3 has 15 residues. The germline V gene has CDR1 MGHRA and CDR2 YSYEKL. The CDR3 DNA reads TGCGCCAGCAGCCGGGTGGGGACAAGGGAAGAGACCCAGTACTTC. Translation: CASSRVGTREETQYF.

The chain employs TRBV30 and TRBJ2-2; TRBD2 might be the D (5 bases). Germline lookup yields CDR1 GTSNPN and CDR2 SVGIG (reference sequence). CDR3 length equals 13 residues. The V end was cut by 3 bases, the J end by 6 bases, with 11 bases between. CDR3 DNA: TGTGCCTGGAGGGGGAGCGATCCCGGGGAGCTGTTTTTT. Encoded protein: CAWRGSDPGELFF.

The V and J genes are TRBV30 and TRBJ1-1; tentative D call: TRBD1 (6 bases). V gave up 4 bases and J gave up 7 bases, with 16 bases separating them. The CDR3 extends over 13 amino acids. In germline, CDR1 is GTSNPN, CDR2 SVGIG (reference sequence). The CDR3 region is CAWTSGGALEAFF. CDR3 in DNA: TGTGCCTGGACCTCCGGGGGCGCCCTTGAAGCTTTCTTT.

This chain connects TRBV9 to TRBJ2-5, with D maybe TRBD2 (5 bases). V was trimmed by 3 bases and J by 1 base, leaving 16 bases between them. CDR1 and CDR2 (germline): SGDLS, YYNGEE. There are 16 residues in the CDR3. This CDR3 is CASSAREGNFQETQYF. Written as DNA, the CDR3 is TGTGCCAGCAGCGCCCGGGAAGGGAACTTCCAAGAGACCCAGTACTTC.

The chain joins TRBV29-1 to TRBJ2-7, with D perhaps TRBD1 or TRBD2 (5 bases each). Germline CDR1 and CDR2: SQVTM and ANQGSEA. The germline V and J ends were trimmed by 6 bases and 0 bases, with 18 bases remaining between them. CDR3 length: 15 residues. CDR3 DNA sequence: TGCAGCGTCTGCCTCCCGGGACGGACCTCCTACGAGCAGTACTTC. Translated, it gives CSVCLPGRTSYEQYF.

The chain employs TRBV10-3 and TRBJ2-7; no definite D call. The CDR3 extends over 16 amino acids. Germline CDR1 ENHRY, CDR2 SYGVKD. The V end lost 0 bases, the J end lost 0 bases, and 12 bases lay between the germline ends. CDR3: CAISESPIRSSYEQYF. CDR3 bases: TGTGCCATCAGTGAGTCGCCAATAAGGAGCTCCTACGAGCAGTACTTC.

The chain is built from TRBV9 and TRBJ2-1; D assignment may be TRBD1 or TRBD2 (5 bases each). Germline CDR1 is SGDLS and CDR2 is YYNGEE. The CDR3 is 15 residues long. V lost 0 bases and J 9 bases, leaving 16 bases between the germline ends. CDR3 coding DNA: TGTGCCAGCAGCGTAGTAGGGACCCGATCGGGTGAGCAGTTCTTC. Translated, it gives CASSVVGTRSGEQFF.

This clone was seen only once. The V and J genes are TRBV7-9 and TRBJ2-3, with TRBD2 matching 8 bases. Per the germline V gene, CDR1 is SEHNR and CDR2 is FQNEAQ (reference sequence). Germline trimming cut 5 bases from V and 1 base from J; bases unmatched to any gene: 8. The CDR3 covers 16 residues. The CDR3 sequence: CASSPRLAFGTDTQYF. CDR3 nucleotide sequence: TGTGCCAGCAGCCCCCGACTAGCGTTTGGCACAGATACGCAGTATTTT.

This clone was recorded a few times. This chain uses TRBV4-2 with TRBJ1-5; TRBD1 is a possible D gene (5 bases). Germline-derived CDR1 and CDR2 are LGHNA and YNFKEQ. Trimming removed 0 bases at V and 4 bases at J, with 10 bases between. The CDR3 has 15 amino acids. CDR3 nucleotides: TGTGCCAGCAGCCAAGATATGGCAGGGAATCAGCCCCAGCATTTT. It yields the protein CASSQDMAGNQPQHF.

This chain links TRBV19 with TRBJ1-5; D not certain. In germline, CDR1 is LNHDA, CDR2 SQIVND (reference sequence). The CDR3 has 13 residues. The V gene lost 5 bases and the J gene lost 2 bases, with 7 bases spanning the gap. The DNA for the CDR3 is TGTGCCAGTAGTTTTGTGGGCAATCAGCCCCAGCATTTT. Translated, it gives CASSFVGNQPQHF.

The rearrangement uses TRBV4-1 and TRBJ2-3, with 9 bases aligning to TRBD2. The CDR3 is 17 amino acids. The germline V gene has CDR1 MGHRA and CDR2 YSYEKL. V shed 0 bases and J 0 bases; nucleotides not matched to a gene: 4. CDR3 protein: CASSQERGGSSTDTQYF. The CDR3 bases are TGCGCCAGCAGCCAAGAGCGGGGGGGGTCTAGCACAGATACGCAGTATTTT.

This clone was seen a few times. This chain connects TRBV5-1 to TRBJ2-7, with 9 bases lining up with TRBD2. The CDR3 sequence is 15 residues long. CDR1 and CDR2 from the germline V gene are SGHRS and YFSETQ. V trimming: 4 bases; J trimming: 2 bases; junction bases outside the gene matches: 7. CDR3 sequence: CASSLVSGSTYEQYF. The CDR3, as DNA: TGCGCCAGCAGCCTGGTTAGCGGGAGTACCTACGAGCAGTACTTC.

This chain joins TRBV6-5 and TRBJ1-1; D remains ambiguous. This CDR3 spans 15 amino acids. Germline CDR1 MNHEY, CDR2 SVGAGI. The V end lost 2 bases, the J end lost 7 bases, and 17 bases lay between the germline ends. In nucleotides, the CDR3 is TGTGCCAGCAGTTACGGGTTAAACATCGTGGTTGAAGCTTTCTTT. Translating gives CASSYGLNIVVEAFF.